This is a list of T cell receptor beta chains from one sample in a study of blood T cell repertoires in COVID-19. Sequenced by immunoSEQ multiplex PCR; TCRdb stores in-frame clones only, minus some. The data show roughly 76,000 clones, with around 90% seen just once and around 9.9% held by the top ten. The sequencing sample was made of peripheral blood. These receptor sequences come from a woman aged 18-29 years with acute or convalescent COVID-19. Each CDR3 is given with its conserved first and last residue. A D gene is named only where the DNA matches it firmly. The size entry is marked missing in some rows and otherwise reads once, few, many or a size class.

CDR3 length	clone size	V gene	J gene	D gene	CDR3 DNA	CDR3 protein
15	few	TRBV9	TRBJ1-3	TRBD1	TGTGCCAGCAGCGAACAGGGGCCTGCTGGAAACACCATATATTTT	CASSEQGPAGNTIYF
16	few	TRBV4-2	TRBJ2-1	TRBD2	TGTGCCAGCAGCCAAGATGCGGGGGGGCGACGAAATGAGCAGTTCTTC	CASSQDAGGRRNEQFF
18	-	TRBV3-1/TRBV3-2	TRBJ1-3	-	TGTGCCAGCAGCCAGGGCTTTCAGGGCAGGAGCTCTGGAAACACCATATATTTT	CASSQGFQGRSSGNTIYF
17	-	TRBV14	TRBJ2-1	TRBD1	TGTGCCAGCAGCCAACGGGTCTCAGGGGGTTCGGGGAATGAGCAGTTCTTC	CASSQRVSGGSGNEQFF
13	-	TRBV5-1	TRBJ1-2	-	TGCGCCAGCAGCTTACAGGCGAACTATGGCTACACCTTC	CASSLQANYGYTF
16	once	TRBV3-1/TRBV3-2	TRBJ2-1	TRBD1	TGTGCCAGCAGCCACCTGGGACAGGGAACCTACAATGAGCAGTTCTTC	CASSHLGQGTYNEQFF
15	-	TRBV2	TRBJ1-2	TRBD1	TGTGCCAGCAGTACCGGGACAGACGTATCCGGTGGCTACACCTTC	CASSTGTDVSGGYTF
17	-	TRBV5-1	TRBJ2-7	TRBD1	TGCGCCAGCAGCTTGGAAAACAGGGGGCAGTCTCCTATCGGGCAGTACTTC	CASSLENRGQSPIGQYF
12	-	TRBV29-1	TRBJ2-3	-	TGCAGCGTCGCGGACTATTTCGATACGCAGTATTTT	CSVADYFDTQYF
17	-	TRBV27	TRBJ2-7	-	TGTGCCAGCAGTATACGGGGAAGTAGAGTTCCGGACTACGAGCAGTACTTC	CASSIRGSRVPDYEQYF
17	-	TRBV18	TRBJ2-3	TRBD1	TGTGCCAGCTCATCAGAACTGGGACAGGGGGCAACAGATACGCAGTATTTT	CASSSELGQGATDTQYF
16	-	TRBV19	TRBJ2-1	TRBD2	TGTGCCAGCTCAAGAACCGGGACTAGCGGGTCCGGTGAGCAGTTCTTC	CASSRTGTSGSGEQFF
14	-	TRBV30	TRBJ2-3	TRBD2	TGTGCTCAGGCGCTAGCGGGAGTCACAGGTACGCAGTATTTT	CAQALAGVTGTQYF
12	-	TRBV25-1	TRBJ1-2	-	TGTGCCAGCAGTCCCTGGGGGGGTGGCTACACCTTC	CASSPWGGGYTF
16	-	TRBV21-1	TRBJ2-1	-	TGTGCCAGCAGCAAAGCGGGGGGGCACGGCGACAATGAGCAGTTCTTC	CASSKAGGHGDNEQFF
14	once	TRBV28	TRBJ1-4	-	TGTGCCAGCAGTTTCCTCGGGGCTAATGAAAAACTGTTTTTT	CASSFLGANEKLFF
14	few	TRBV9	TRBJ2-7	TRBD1	TGTGCCAGCAGCGTAGGAGGGACAGCCTACGAGCAGTACTTC	CASSVGGTAYEQYF
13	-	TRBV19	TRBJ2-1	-	TGTGCCAGTAGAGGCGGGCACAACAATGAGCAGTTCTTC	CASRGGHNNEQFF
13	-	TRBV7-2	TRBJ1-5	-	TGTGCCAGCAGCTTAGGCGGAGGTCAGCCCCAGCATTTT	CASSLGGGQPQHF
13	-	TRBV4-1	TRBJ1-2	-	TGCGCCAGCAGCCAAAGGGAGGCCGGCGGCTACACCTTC	CASSQREAGGYTF
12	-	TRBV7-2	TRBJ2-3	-	TGTGCCAGCAGCTGGAGGGGAGATACGCAGTATTTT	CASSWRGDTQYF
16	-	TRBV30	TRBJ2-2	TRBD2	TGTGCCTGGACTCCAACTAGCGGGGGGAACACCGGGGAGCTGTTTTTT	CAWTPTSGGNTGELFF
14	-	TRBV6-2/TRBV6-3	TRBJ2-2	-	TGTGCCAGCAGTGAGAGGCTGAACACCGGGGAGCTGTTTTTT	CASSERLNTGELFF
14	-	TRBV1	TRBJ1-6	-	TGCACCAGCAGCCACAGGATAAAGAATTCACCCCTCCACTTT	CTSSHRIKNSPLHF
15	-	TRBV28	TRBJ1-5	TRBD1	TGTGCCAGCAGTTTAGGGGACAGGGCCGATCAGCCCCAGCATTTT	CASSLGDRADQPQHF
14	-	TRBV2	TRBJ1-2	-	TGTGCCAGCAGTCAAGGAGGCAGGGACTATGGCTACACCTTC	CASSQGGRDYGYTF
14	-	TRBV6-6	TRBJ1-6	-	TGTGCCAGCAGTTACTCAGGGGCCAATTCACCCCTCCACTTT	CASSYSGANSPLHF
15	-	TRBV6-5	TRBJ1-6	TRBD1	TGTGCCAGCGGTAACAGGGGAAACTATAATTCACCCCTCCACTTT	CASGNRGNYNSPLHF
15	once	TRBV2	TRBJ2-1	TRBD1	TGTGCCAGCACCGAGGGGGCTGGACGTAACAATGAGCAGTTCTTC	CASTEGAGRNNEQFF